The 21 T cell receptor beta chains listed next were all sequenced from one sample in a study of regulatory T cells in long-lasting Graves disease. The time point was: newly diagnosed GD, antithyroid drugs for less than 3 months. The TCR library used RNA extracted from PBMCs. Library construction for TCR beta used iRepertoire HTBI primers and Arm-PCR of CDR3 regions. TCRdb itself ran the multiplex PCR reads through MiXCR, one entry per CDR3 protein. The table lists about 240,000 distinct CDR3 sequences, about 19% of them singletons. Sequences were derived from peripheral blood mononuclear cells (PBMCs), sampled at new diagnosis, from a patient treated with antithyroid drugs. All receptors derive from a female donor with Graves disease.

V and J are TRBV5-4 and TRBJ1-6; 9 nucleotides match TRBD1. V trimming: 5 bases; J trimming: 4 bases; junction bases outside the gene matches: 7. This CDR3 spans 16 amino acids. The germline CDR1 and CDR2 sequences are SGHNT and YYREEE (reference sequence). CDR3: CASRAGQGTYNSPLHF. For the CDR3, the DNA is TGTGCCAGCAGGGCGGGACAGGGAACGTATAATTCACCCCTCCACTTT.

This clonotype was seen a few times. This rearrangement joins TRBV4-3 to TRBJ1-2; D is undetermined. The germline V and J ends were trimmed by 1 base and 5 bases, with 11 bases remaining between them. The germline gives CDR1 LGHNA, CDR2 YSLEER. CDR3 size: 14 residues. The CDR3 is CASSQGRSEYGYTF. The CDR3 DNA is TGCGCCAGCAGCCAAGGAAGGTCGGAATATGGCTACACCTTC.

The rearrangement uses TRBV30 and TRBJ1-4; D uncertain. Germline assignment: CDR1 GTSNPN and CDR2 SVGIG (reference sequence). V dropped 5 bases and J dropped 0 bases, with 19 bases sitting between them. The CDR3 is made up of 17 amino acids. CDR3 coding DNA: TGTGCCTGGGCAACGGGGATATCGATCGCAACTAATGAAAAACTGTTTTTT. Its translation: CAWATGISIATNEKLFF.

This clonotype was picked up many times. The rearrangement joins TRBV20-1 to TRBJ2-7, with D possibly being TRBD2 (6 bases). The CDR3 spans 15 residues. Trimming took 6 bases from V and 1 from J, leaving 19 bases between them. Germline CDR1 and CDR2: DFQATT and SNEGSKA (reference sequence). This CDR3 reads CSAKGREIGSYEQYF. The DNA for the CDR3 is TGCAGTGCAAAAGGACGGGAGATTGGATCCTACGAGCAGTACTTC.

This clonotype came up many times. This chain uses TRBV4-1 with TRBJ1-1, with D hard to call. CDR3 length: 15 residues. Trimming pared 0 bases from V and 2 bases from J, leaving 10 bases between. CDR1 is MGHRA, CDR2 YSYEKL, per germline. The DNA of the CDR3 is TGCGCCAGCAGCCAAGAGCGGGCACGAAACACTGAAGCTTTCTTT. As protein: CASSQERARNTEAFF.

This clonotype was observed at least ten times. The chain has TRBV7-2 and TRBJ1-1; D is unresolved. Deletions cut 5 bases from V and 1 base from J, with 8 bases between. CDR1 and CDR2 from the germline V gene are SGHTA and FQGNSA. CDR3 length: 13 amino acids. The CDR3 spells CASSGTANTEAFF. Here the CDR3 DNA reads TGTGCCAGCAGCGGAACAGCGAACACTGAAGCTTTCTTT.

The chain combines TRBV3-1 with TRBJ2-3, with a tentative D call TRBD1 (5 bases). CDR1 is LGHDT and CDR2 is YNNKEL in the germline V gene (reference sequence). This CDR3 is built from 15 residues. Trimming pared 1 base from V and 2 bases from J, leaving 10 bases between. In DNA, the CDR3 is TGTGCCAGCAGCCAAGCCGGACAACTCACAGATACGCAGTATTTT. This sequence encodes CASSQAGQLTDTQYF.

This clonotype was detected ten times or more. The chain employs TRBV7-2 and TRBJ2-7; D call uncertain. Deletions cut 3 bases from V and 0 bases from J, with 6 bases between. The germline V gene has CDR1 SGHTA and CDR2 FQGNSA. CDR3 length: 13 amino acids. The CDR3 region is CASSFPSSYEQYF. The CDR3 DNA follows: TGTGCCAGCAGCTTCCCGAGCTCCTACGAGCAGTACTTC.

A note on this clonotype: A read error is possible here, since a much larger clone lies one base away. The conserved closing phenylalanine or tryptophan is absent in this CDR3, likely reflecting a read error. The chain uses TRBV13 and TRBJ2-3; D gene uncertain. V was trimmed by 3 bases and J by 9 bases, leaving 13 bases between them. The CDR3 loop spans 13 amino acids. Germline V gives CDR1 PRHDT, CDR2 FYEKMQ (reference sequence). Written as DNA, the CDR3 is TGTGCCAGCAGCTTGCGTAATGGGGAAACGCAGTATTCT. Amino acid sequence: CASSLRNGETQYS.

This clonotype was detected ten times or more. CDR3 coding DNA: TGTGCCAGCAGCATGGGACATACGAACACTGAAGCTTTCTTT. Its translation is CASSMGHTNTEAFF. V is TRBV11-2 and J is TRBJ1-1; possible D gene TRBD1, 6 bases. This CDR3 has 14 residues. The germline gives CDR1 SGHAT, CDR2 FQNNGV. Trimming took off 5 bases at V and 1 base at J, with 11 bases between the two ends.

The DNA for the CDR3 is TGCAGTGCTAGTCACAGCTATGAAGCTTTCTTT. This sequence encodes CSASHSYEAFF. V is TRBV20-1 and J is TRBJ1-1; D is unclear. Trimming pared 3 bases from V and 7 bases from J, leaving 9 bases between. Germline V gene sequence: CDR1 DFQATT, CDR2 SNEGSKA (reference sequence). There are 11 residues in the CDR3.

As to this clonotype: Since a much larger clone is just one base distant, this may be a read error. The genes are TRBV12-3 or TRBV12-4 and TRBJ1-1; TRBD1 aligns across 9 bases. CDR3 size: 14 residues. This CDR3 is CASSLWTGDTDAFF. The CDR3 nucleotides read TGTGCCAGCAGTTTATGGACAGGGGACACTGATGCTTTCTTT.

The table lists this clonotype with many counts. This chain uses TRBV18 with TRBJ2-3, with D possibly being TRBD2 (6 bases). Trimming took off 8 bases at V and 4 bases at J, with 16 bases between the two ends. CDR1 and CDR2 (germline): KGHSH, LQKENI. This CDR3 contains 14 residues. The CDR3 region is CASATARDSDTQYF. The CDR3 DNA sequence: TGTGCCAGCGCAACGGCCAGGGACTCAGATACGCAGTATTTT.

This chain links TRBV12-3 or TRBV12-4 with TRBJ2-7; 7 nucleotides agree with TRBD1. Germline trimming cut 0 bases from V and 4 bases from J; bases unmatched to any gene: 6. This CDR3 comprises 15 residues. This CDR3 reads CASSLAFAQGYEQYF. CDR3 DNA: TGTGCCAGCAGTTTAGCGTTCGCACAGGGGTACGAGCAGTACTTC.

There are many counts of this clonotype. The V call is TRBV11-2, the J call TRBJ2-7; unclear D gene. V was pared by 8 bases and J by 3 bases, with 14 bases between. The CDR3 is 13 residues long. CDR1 SGHAT and CDR2 FQNNGV come from the germline V gene. CDR3 DNA: TGTGCCAGCGCCCCCCGTCGTGGCTACGAGCAGTACTTC. Its protein product is CASAPRRGYEQYF. Full variable domain (remainder filled in from reference TRBV11-2 and TRBJ2-7): EAGVAQSPRYKIIEKRQSVAFWCNPISGHATLYWYQQILGQGPKLLIQFQNNGVVDDSQLPKDRFSAERLKGVDSTLKIQPAKLEDSAVYLCASAPRRGYEQYFGPGTRLTVT.

This clonotype was observed many times. The rearrangement uses TRBV4-3 and TRBJ2-1, with a possible D match to TRBD2 (6 bases). The length of the CDR3 is 14 residues. Per germline, CDR1 LGHNA and CDR2 YSLEER. The germline V and J ends were trimmed by 0 bases and 10 bases, with 13 bases remaining between them. CDR3 region: CASSQDWEAAEQFF. Written as DNA, the CDR3 is TGCGCCAGCAGCCAAGACTGGGAGGCGGCAGAGCAGTTCTTC.

The chain links TRBV30 to TRBJ2-4, with D unresolved. The ends were cut back, 3 bases at V and 6 bases at J, with 9 bases in the middle. The CDR3 runs to 12 residues. Germline V gives CDR1 GTSNPN, CDR2 SVGIG (reference sequence). CDR3 DNA: TGTGCCTGGAGGGATTCTGGAAACATTCAGTACTTC. It is translated as CAWRDSGNIQYF.

This clonotype was detected many times. The chain has TRBV29-1 and TRBJ2-3; D remains ambiguous. There are 15 residues in the CDR3. Germline CDR1 is SQVTM and CDR2 is ANQGSEA. The V gene lost 5 bases and the J gene lost 0 bases, with 15 bases spanning the gap. CDR3 nucleotides: TGCAGCGTTCTTAGGGCTACCTCTAGCACAGATACGCAGTATTTT. Translating it yields CSVLRATSSTDTQYF.

This clonotype was counted at least ten times. This rearrangement joins TRBV5-1 to TRBJ2-1; D may correspond to TRBD1 or TRBD2 (5 bases each). The CDR3 has 15 residues. Looked up from germline, CDR1 is SGHRS and CDR2 is YFSETQ. The V end was cut by 7 bases, the J end by 5 bases, with 19 bases between. The DNA of the CDR3 is TGCGCCAGCGGACCCGGGACCACACAAGACAATGAGCAGTTCTTC. Protein product: CASGPGTTQDNEQFF.

V usage is TRBV7-6 and J usage is TRBJ2-5; D might be TRBD2 (7 bases). The end of the DNA is better explained by TRBJ2-1, so the J call may be wrong. The CDR3 runs to 16 residues. Germline CDR1 reads SGHVS; CDR2 reads FNYEAQ. CDR3 bases: TGTGCCAGCAGCTTAGACCACAGGGAGGGCGGGAATGAGCAGTTCTTC. Translation: CASSLDHREGGNEQFF.

In this sample, this clonotype turned up many times. The chain links TRBV20-1 to TRBJ2-7; D might be TRBD1 (6 bases). This CDR3 has 14 amino acids. Trimming removed 2 bases at V and 0 bases at J, with 11 bases between. CDR1 DFQATT and CDR2 SNEGSKA come from the germline V gene (reference sequence). The CDR3 here is CSARRQAVSYEQYF. In DNA form, the CDR3 reads TGCAGTGCTAGAAGACAGGCGGTCTCCTACGAGCAGTACTTC.